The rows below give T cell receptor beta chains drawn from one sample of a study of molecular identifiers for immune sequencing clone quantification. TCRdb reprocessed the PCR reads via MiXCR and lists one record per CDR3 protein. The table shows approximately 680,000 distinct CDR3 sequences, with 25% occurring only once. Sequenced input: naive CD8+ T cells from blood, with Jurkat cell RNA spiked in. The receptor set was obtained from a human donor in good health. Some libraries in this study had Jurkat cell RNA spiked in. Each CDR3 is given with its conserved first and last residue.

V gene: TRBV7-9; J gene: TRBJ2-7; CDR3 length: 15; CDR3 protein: CASSSPGQASYEQYF
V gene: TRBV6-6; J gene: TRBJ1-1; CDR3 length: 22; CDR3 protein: CASRHLGYRSQRVQYMNTEAFF
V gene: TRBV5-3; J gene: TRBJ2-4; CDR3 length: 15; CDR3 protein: CASSAIWGGADTLYF
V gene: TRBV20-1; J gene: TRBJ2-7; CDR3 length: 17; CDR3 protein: CSANSRTSGNPLYEQYF
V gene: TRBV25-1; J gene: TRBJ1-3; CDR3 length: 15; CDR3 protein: CASSVEIDRGNTIYF
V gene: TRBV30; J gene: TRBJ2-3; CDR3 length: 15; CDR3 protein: CAWSTTGTGLDTQYF
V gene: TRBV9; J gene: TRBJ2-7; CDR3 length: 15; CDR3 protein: CASSLGGDLTYEQYF
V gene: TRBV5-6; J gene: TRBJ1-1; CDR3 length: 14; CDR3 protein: CASSLGWDGTEAFF
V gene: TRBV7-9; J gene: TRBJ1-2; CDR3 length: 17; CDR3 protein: CASSLGADREVVYGYTF
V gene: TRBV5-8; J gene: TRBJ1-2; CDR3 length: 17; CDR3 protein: CASSWRTAGATIYGYTF
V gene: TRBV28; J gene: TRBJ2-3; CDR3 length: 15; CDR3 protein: CASSKRKAYTDTQYF
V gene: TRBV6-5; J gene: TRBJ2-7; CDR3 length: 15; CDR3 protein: CASSYSPPGQTEQYF
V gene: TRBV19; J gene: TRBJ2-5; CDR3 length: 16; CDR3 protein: CASSSSTRGSQETQYF
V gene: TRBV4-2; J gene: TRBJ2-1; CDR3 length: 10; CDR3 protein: CASGDNEQFF
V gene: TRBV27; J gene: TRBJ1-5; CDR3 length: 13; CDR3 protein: CASSFVGNQPQHF
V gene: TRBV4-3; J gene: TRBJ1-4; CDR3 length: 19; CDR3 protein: CASSQDAKPPRGANEKLFF
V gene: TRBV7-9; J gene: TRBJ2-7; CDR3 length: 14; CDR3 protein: CASSLGGGADEQYF
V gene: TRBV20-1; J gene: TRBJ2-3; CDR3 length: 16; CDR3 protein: CSARDPASGVPDTQYF
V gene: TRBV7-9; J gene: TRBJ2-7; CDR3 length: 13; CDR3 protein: CASRGSGGYEQYF
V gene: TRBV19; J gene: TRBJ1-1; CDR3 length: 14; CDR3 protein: CASRRGDLNTEAFF
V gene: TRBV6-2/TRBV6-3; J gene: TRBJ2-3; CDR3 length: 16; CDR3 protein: CASSYDLAGVPDTQYF
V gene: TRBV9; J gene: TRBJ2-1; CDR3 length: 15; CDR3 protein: CASSPASGDYSEQFF
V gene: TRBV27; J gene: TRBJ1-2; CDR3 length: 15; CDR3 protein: CASSSITGYYYGYTF
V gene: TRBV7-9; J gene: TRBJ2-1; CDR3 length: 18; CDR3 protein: CASSLPIYWGLSFHEQFF
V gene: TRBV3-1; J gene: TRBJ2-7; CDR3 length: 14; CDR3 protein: CASSPGTGVIEQYF
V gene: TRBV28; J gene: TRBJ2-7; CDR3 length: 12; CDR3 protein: CASSFRDYEQYF
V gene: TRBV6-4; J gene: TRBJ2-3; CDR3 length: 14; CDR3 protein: CASSRQALADTQYF
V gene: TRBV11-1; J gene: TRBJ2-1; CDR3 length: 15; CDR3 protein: CASSNSRLTYNEQFF
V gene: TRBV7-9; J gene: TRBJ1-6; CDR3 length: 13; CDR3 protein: CASSLGQQGALHF
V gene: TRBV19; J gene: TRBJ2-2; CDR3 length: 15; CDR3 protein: CASSMTAGVSGELFF
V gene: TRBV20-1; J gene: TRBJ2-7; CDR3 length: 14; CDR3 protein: CSARGRQGSYEQYF
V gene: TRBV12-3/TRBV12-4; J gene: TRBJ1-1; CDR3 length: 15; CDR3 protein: CASSLAASRGTEAFF
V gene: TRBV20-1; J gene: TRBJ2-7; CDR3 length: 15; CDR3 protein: CSVLEAGSLSGEQYF
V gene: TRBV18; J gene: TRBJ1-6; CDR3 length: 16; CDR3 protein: CASSPPGGGLYSPLHF
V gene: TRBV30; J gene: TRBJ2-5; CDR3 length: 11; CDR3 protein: CAWSRPETQYF
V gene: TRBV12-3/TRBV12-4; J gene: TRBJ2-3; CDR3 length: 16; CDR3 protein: CASSHPRGESTDTQYF
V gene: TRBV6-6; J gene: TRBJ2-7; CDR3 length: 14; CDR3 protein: CARRWGRGGYEQYF
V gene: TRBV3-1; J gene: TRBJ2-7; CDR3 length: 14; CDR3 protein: CASSQEGPRHEQYF
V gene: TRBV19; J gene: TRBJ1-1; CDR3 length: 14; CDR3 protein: CASNQGGGLSEAFF
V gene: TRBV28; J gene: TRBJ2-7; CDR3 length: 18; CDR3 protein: CASSLAPGLAGVPSGQYF